This passage covers 26 T cell receptor beta chains from one sample sequenced in a study of T-cell memory formation after mild COVID-19 (dated by TCRdb to the early 2020s). Receptor amplification or capture employed 5' RACE. Sequencing relied on an Illumina NovaSeq 6000. In TCRdb, the public reads were trimmed at Q25 with fastp and aligned with MiXCR, with productive beta chains retained. Rows merge per CDR3 protein into single entries with the most common DNA and genes. The sample yields about 340,000 distinct CDR3 sequences; 10% to 15% were counted once. The ten most abundant clones make up about a fifth of the sample. Sequenced: PBMCs or a T cell subset sorted from them (not recorded which). The receptors were sampled from a man between 18 and 29 years old who had mild COVID-19 (a few samples of this study predate the infection). The sample titles of this study are shuffled in the database, so cell type and time point are left out; the donor was told from shared clones.

This clonotype turned up a few times. The chain uses TRBV11-2 and TRBJ2-6; unclear D gene. This CDR3 has 13 amino acids. The V end lost 6 bases, the J end lost 4 bases, and 7 bases lay between the germline ends. Germline lookup yields CDR1 SGHAT and CDR2 FQNNGV. The CDR3 DNA sequence: TGTGCCAGCAGACAAACCGGGGCCAACGTCCTGACTTTC. Its translation is CASRQTGANVLTF.

CDR3 DNA sequence: TGTGCCAGCAGTTATTCCGGACAGGGATATAGCAATCAGCCCCAGCATTTT. Its translation: CASSYSGQGYSNQPQHF. The chain employs TRBV12-3 or TRBV12-4 and TRBJ1-5, with 8 bases that match TRBD1. CDR3 length: 17 residues. J lost 0 bases, V lost 4 bases, and 8 bases had no gene match.

The genes are TRBV5-5 and TRBJ2-7, with 9 bases matching TRBD1. The CDR3 consists of 16 residues. Trimming took 5 bases from V and 0 from J; bases not matched to a gene: 9. CDR1 is SGHKS, CDR2 YYEKEE, per germline (reference sequence). CDR3 region: CASSLPGQGISYEQYV. CDR3 DNA sequence: TGTGCCAGCAGTTTGCCAGGACAGGGGATCTCCTACGAGCAGTACGTC.

This clonotype was recorded at least ten times. The genes are TRBV5-1 and TRBJ2-3, with 8 bases lining up with TRBD1. This CDR3 is 16 amino acids long. J lost 3 bases, V lost 0 bases, and 6 bases had no gene match. Germline CDR1 is SGHRS and CDR2 is YFSETQ. The CDR3 DNA is TGCGCCAGCAGCTTGGGGACAGGGTCTAATACAGATACGCAGTATTTT. It encodes CASSLGTGSNTDTQYF.

The chain links TRBV7-2 to TRBJ1-5, with D perhaps TRBD1 (5 bases). This CDR3 comprises 15 residues. V lost 5 bases, J lost 7 bases, and 18 bases lay in between. The V gene's germline CDR1 is SGHTA and CDR2 FQGNSA. CDR3 sequence (DNA): TGTGCCAGCAGCCCGAACCGGGACGGAAAACAGCCCCAGCATTTT. It encodes CASSPNRDGKQPQHF.

In the case of this clonotype: One junction end disagrees with the germline gene, perhaps due to a read error. The chain employs TRBV7-9 and TRBJ2-5; possible D gene TRBD1, 6 bases. The CDR3 is 15 amino acids. Germline assignment: CDR1 SEHNR and CDR2 FQNEAQ (reference sequence). The CDR3 nucleotides are TGTGCCAGCACCTTATCGGACAGAAGTCAAGAGACCCAGTACTTC. Translation gives CASTLSDRSQETQYF.

V usage is TRBV15 and J usage is TRBJ1-2, with D unclear. Trimming cost V 1 base and J 5 bases, with 5 bases left between them. The CDR3 spans 12 residues. Germline values: CDR1 LNHNV, CDR2 YYDKDF (reference sequence). CDR3 in DNA: TGTGCCACCAGCAGAGGGGGATATGGCTACACCTTC. Protein product: CATSRGGYGYTF.

This sequence joins TRBV18 and TRBJ1-5; D gene uncertain. The CDR3 has 13 amino acids. V dropped 4 bases and J dropped 5 bases, with 9 bases sitting between them. Germline lookup yields CDR1 KGHSH and CDR2 LQKENI. CDR3 residues: CASSRLRDQPQHF. For the CDR3, the DNA is TGTGCCAGCTCACGACTACGGGATCAGCCCCAGCATTTT.

There are a few counts of this clonotype. This sequence joins TRBV20-1 and TRBJ1-5; D might be TRBD1 (6 bases). V was trimmed by 5 bases and J by 2 bases, leaving 16 bases between them. CDR3 length equals 15 residues. Germline assignment: CDR1 DFQATT and CDR2 SNEGSKA (reference sequence). CDR3 coding DNA: TGCAGTGCTTTAAGAGGGGGAAGGGGCAATCAGCCCCAGCATTTT. Amino acid sequence: CSALRGGRGNQPQHF.

This clonotype has a count of ten or more. The chain carries TRBV7-9 and TRBJ2-3, with D unresolved. Germline V gene sequence: CDR1 SEHNR, CDR2 FQNEAQ (reference sequence). The CDR3 length is 19 residues. V shed 4 bases and J shed 4 bases, with 27 bases lying between them. The chain's CDR3 is CASSSHRDLGYSLPDTQYF. The CDR3 nucleotides are TGTGCCAGCAGCTCTCATCGCGACCTAGGGTACTCCTTGCCAGATACGCAGTATTTT.

This clonotype was observed a handful of times. The V gene is TRBV3-1, the J gene TRBJ1-4; D gene uncertain. The ends were cut back, 0 bases at V and 0 bases at J, with 5 bases in the middle. This CDR3 contains 15 residues. The V gene's germline CDR1 is LGHDT and CDR2 YNNKEL (reference sequence). The CDR3 loop reads CASSQDSTTNEKLFF. CDR3 sequence (DNA): TGTGCCAGCAGCCAAGATAGTACAACTAATGAAAAACTGTTTTTT.

This clonotype was recorded a few times. V and J are TRBV5-1 and TRBJ1-2, with D perhaps matching TRBD1 (5 bases). The germline V and J ends were trimmed by 3 bases and 4 bases, with 22 bases remaining between them. Germline V gene data show CDR1 as SGHRS and CDR2 as YFSETQ. CDR3 size: 17 residues. The CDR3 region is CASSSRPSNQGSYGYTF. In DNA, the CDR3 is TGCGCCAGCAGCTCTCGGCCTTCCAATCAGGGATCCTATGGCTACACCTTC.

The V call is TRBV5-1, the J call TRBJ2-3; D remains unclear. The CDR3 runs 14 residues. Trimming cost V 6 bases and J 1 base, with 12 bases left between them. CDR1 SGHRS and CDR2 YFSETQ come from the germline V gene. CDR3 protein: CASTVAWGTDTQYF. As DNA, the CDR3 is TGCGCCAGCACCGTGGCATGGGGCACAGATACGCAGTATTTT.

The chain recombines TRBV5-1 with TRBJ2-5; 11 bases fit TRBD2. Germline assignment: CDR1 SGHRS and CDR2 YFSETQ. Trimming removed 0 bases from V and 2 bases from J; junction bases left unmatched: 9. The CDR3 contains 18 residues. For the CDR3, the DNA is TGCGCCAGCAGCTTGGTCCCCCCGACTAGCGGGGCACAAGAGACCCAGTACTTC. Protein sequence: CASSLVPPTSGAQETQYF.

This clonotype was picked up many times. The chain is built from TRBV6-2 or TRBV6-3 and TRBJ2-1; D is unclear. This CDR3 is 14 amino acids long. Germline V gene sequence: CDR1 MNHEY, CDR2 SVGEGT. V was cut by 5 bases and J by 6 bases, with 14 bases left in between. For the CDR3, the DNA is TGTGCCAGCAGTGTCCAAGCCTTATTCAATGAGCAGTTCTTC. Encoded protein: CASSVQALFNEQFF.

The DNA of the CDR3 is TGTGCCAGCAATAACCCCTGGACTAGCGGGGTCGTCTACGAGCAGTACTTC. Translation: CASNNPWTSGVVYEQYF. The genes are TRBV6-2 or TRBV6-3 and TRBJ2-7; 12 bases line up with TRBD2. The CDR3 totals 17 residues. The J segment lost 3 bases and the V segment lost 7 bases, leaving 13 bases of the junction unmatched. Per the germline V gene, CDR1 is MNHEY and CDR2 is SVGEGT.

The V and J genes are TRBV20-1 and TRBJ2-3, with TRBD1 matching 7 bases. This CDR3 region has 14 residues. The junction had 8 bases not matched to a gene; V was cut back by 5 bases and J by 3 bases. Germline loops: CDR1 DFQATT, CDR2 SNEGSKA (reference sequence). The CDR3 protein is CSAHRQGLTDTQYF. The DNA for the CDR3 is TGCAGTGCTCACCGACAGGGTCTGACAGATACGCAGTATTTT.

This clonotype was found a few times. CDR3 DNA: TGTGCCAGCAGCCTTGGGCCAGGAAACTCTGGAAACACCATATATTTT. This gives the protein CASSLGPGNSGNTIYF. V usage is TRBV13 and J usage is TRBJ1-3; D call uncertain. Trimming pared 5 bases from V and 0 bases from J, leaving 14 bases between. From germline, CDR1 is PRHDT and CDR2 FYEKMQ (reference sequence). The CDR3 has 16 amino acids.

The CDR3 sequence: CASSFSESGSYNEQFF. In DNA, the CDR3 is TGCGCCAGCAGCTTTTCAGAGTCGGGTTCCTACAATGAGCAGTTCTTC. This chain uses TRBV5-1 with TRBJ2-1; D unclear. CDR3 length: 16 amino acids. Germline V CDR1 and CDR2: SGHRS, YFSETQ. Between the trimmed V and J ends, which lost 2 bases and 1 base, there was a span of 13 bases.

The genes are TRBV12-3 or TRBV12-4 and TRBJ2-1; 7 bases fit TRBD2. Unmatched junction bases numbered 5, after V lost 6 bases and J lost 0 bases. The CDR3 totals 15 residues. CDR3 DNA: TGTGCCAGCAGCCTTCTAGCGGACTCCTACAATGAGCAGTTCTTC. This translates into CASSLLADSYNEQFF.

This clonotype was counted only a few times. This sequence joins TRBV7-8 and TRBJ1-5; unclear D gene. CDR1 is SGHVS and CDR2 is FQNEAQ in the germline V gene. CDR3 length equals 14 residues. Trimming stripped 0 bases from V and 4 bases from J, with 7 bases between. The chain's CDR3 is CASSLARENQPQHF. In nucleotides, the CDR3 is TGTGCCAGCAGCTTAGCCCGGGAGAATCAGCCCCAGCATTTT.

The chain is built from TRBV30 and TRBJ2-1, with D hard to call. The V and J ends lost 1 base and 8 bases respectively, with 6 bases between them. The CDR3 runs 11 residues. Germline V gene sequence: CDR1 GTSNPN, CDR2 SVGIG (reference sequence). As DNA, the CDR3 is TGTGCCTGGAGTGAAATCGATGAGCAGTTCTTC. Its translation: CAWSEIDEQFF.

This clonotype showed up just a few times. The rearrangement uses TRBV20-1 and TRBJ2-3, with TRBD1 matching over 7 bases. V shed 5 bases, J shed 2 bases, and the junction held 7 bases outside the gene matches. The CDR3 has 14 residues. Germline CDR1 DFQATT, CDR2 SNEGSKA (reference sequence). The CDR3 protein is CSAEQGINTDTQYF. For the CDR3, the DNA is TGCAGTGCTGAACAGGGGATTAACACAGATACGCAGTATTTT.

This clonotype was seen more than once but under ten times. The genes are TRBV21-1 and TRBJ2-1; the D segment call TRBD1 is taken from the table without a DNA check. TRBV21-1 is marked as a pseudogene. The CDR3 extends over 16 amino acids. The CDR3 DNA sequence: TGTGCCAGCAGCAAGATAACAGGGGACTCCTACAATGAGCAGTTCTTC. It yields the protein CASSKITGDSYNEQFF.

This clonotype was seen more than once but under ten times. The rearrangement links TRBV29-1 to TRBJ1-1; maybe TRBD1 (6 bases). The V gene lost 5 bases and the J gene lost 1 base, with 14 bases spanning the gap. The CDR3 sequence is 14 residues long. CDR1 is SQVTM and CDR2 is ANQGSEA in the germline V gene. CDR3 sequence: CSVHTGSQNTEAFF. As DNA, the CDR3 is TGCAGCGTTCACACAGGGTCACAGAACACTGAAGCTTTCTTT.

This clonotype occurred a few times. This chain connects TRBV7-8 to TRBJ1-1, with a weak D call TRBD1 (6 bases). The germline CDR1 and CDR2 sequences are SGHVS and FQNEAQ. The CDR3 has 15 residues. Trimming took off 5 bases at V and 0 bases at J, with 13 bases between the two ends. The CDR3: CASSIHGTLNTEAFF. DNA of the CDR3: TGTGCCAGCAGCATTCATGGGACATTGAACACTGAAGCTTTCTTT.